The 11 T cell receptor beta chains below all came from one sample that was sequenced in a study of blood T cell repertoires in COVID-19. Sequenced by immunoSEQ multiplex PCR; TCRdb stores in-frame clones only, minus some. The sample lists about 190,000 clones; roughly 84% were seen once. Sequencing was performed on peripheral blood. These receptors were taken from an elderly woman with active or convalescent COVID-19.

The V gene is TRBV18, the J gene TRBJ2-3; 12 bases match TRBD2. Germline CDR1 KGHSH, CDR2 LQKENI. After removal of 1 base from V and 2 bases from J, the junction contained 4 bases not matched to a gene. This CDR3 spans 17 amino acids. CDR3 DNA: TGTGCCAGCTCACCACGGACTAGCGGGACTAACACAGATACGCAGTATTTT. This sequence encodes CASSPRTSGTNTDTQYF. Filled out from reference TRBV18 and TRBJ2-3, the complete variable domain reads NAGVMQNPRHLVRRRGQEARLRCSPMKGHSHVYWYRQLPEEGLKFMVYLQKENIIDESGMPKERFSAEFPKEGPSILRIQQVVRGDSAAYFCASSPRTSGTNTDTQYFGPGTRLTVL.

This chain joins TRBV9 and TRBJ1-2; 8 bases fit TRBD1. V lost 3 bases to trimming and J lost 8 bases; unmatched junction nucleotides: 9. This CDR3 contains 14 residues. In germline, CDR1 is SGDLS, CDR2 YYNGEE. CDR3 DNA: TGTGCCAGCAGCGCCCGACAGGGGCCGGGGGGCTACACCTTC. It specifies CASSARQGPGGYTF.

This chain connects TRBV7-6 to TRBJ2-3, with D unclear. The germline V and J ends were trimmed by 5 bases and 0 bases, with 18 bases remaining between them. The CDR3 is 17 amino acids. Germline V lookup: CDR1 SGHVS, CDR2 FNYEAQ. DNA for the CDR3: TGTGCCAGCAGCCTGGTACCCCCACCCACTAGCACAGATACGCAGTATTTT. Its translation is CASSLVPPPTSTDTQYF.

The J gene is TRBJ2-1, the V gene TRBV7-2, with TRBD2 matching over 15 bases. The CDR3 is 13 residues long. Germline V gene lookup returns CDR1 SGHTA and CDR2 FQGNSA. V was pared by 5 bases and J by 12 bases, with 2 bases of the junction left unmatched. As DNA, the CDR3 is TGTGCCAGCAGCGAGGGACTAGCGGGAGGGCAGTTCTTC. This gives the protein CASSEGLAGGQFF.

The genes are TRBV3-1 (or the pseudogene TRBV3-2) and TRBJ1-2, with D possibly matching TRBD1 (5 bases). The CDR3 sequence is 13 residues long. Germline CDR1 and CDR2: LGHDT and YNNKEL (reference sequence). Trimming pared 4 bases from V and 4 bases from J, leaving 10 bases between. The CDR3 DNA sequence: TGTGCCAGCAGCCCGCAGGGAAGCTATGGCTACACCTTC. Amino acids: CASSPQGSYGYTF.

J is TRBJ2-3 and V is TRBV9, with TRBD2 matching over 12 bases. This CDR3 is 18 amino acids long. Trimming took 2 bases from V and 4 from J; bases not matched to a gene: 11. From germline, CDR1 is SGDLS and CDR2 YYNGEE. The DNA for the CDR3 is TGTGCCAGCAGCGTGGCCCTGACTAGCGGGAGTTGGGCAGATACGCAGTATTTT. Amino acids: CASSVALTSGSWADTQYF.

The chain recombines TRBV3-1 (or the pseudogene TRBV3-2) with TRBJ1-2; D possibly corresponds to TRBD1 (6 bases). The ends were cut back, 1 base at V and 0 bases at J, with 6 bases in the middle. The CDR3 has 14 residues. Germline V gene data show CDR1 as LGHDT and CDR2 as YNNKEL (reference sequence). CDR3 protein: CASSQAGANYGYTF. The CDR3 coding sequence is TGTGCCAGCAGCCAAGCAGGGGCTAACTATGGCTACACCTTC.

The V and J genes are TRBV19 and TRBJ1-5; no firm D call. From germline, CDR1 is LNHDA and CDR2 SQIVND (reference sequence). The CDR3 sequence is 14 residues long. V was shortened by 5 bases and J by 4 bases, with 12 bases between the two germline ends. DNA for the CDR3: TGTGCCAGTAGTTCAGGTTCGGAAAATCAGCCCCAGCATTTT. It specifies CASSSGSENQPQHF.

This clone has more than one count but fewer than ten. The chain carries TRBV9 and TRBJ1-1, with D unclear. This CDR3 is built from 15 residues. Trimming left V 3 bases short and J 1 base short, with 13 bases between. Germline V CDR1 and CDR2: SGDLS, YYNGEE. CDR3 loop: CASSAGNAPNTEAFF. CDR3 DNA sequence: TGTGCCAGCAGCGCAGGTAATGCCCCGAACACTGAAGCTTTCTTT.

A remark on this clone: This CDR3 is also generated by other DNA sequences in the sample. The chain carries TRBV19 and TRBJ1-5; 9 bases map to TRBD1. The CDR3 sequence is 14 residues long. Germline CDR1 and CDR2: LNHDA and SQIVND (reference sequence). The junction had 3 bases not matched to a gene; V was cut back by 5 bases and J by 4 bases. In DNA form, the CDR3 reads TGTGCCAGTAGTTTGACAGGGGGGAATCAGCCCCAGCATTTT. This gives the protein CASSLTGGNQPQHF.

The CDR3 loop is CASSLGQPGGNTEAFF. CDR3 coding DNA: TGTGCCAGCAGCTTAGGTCAGCCAGGAGGGAACACTGAAGCTTTCTTT. V gene TRBV7-6 combines with J gene TRBJ1-1; D uncertain. The CDR3 is 16 residues long. Germline lookup yields CDR1 SGHVS and CDR2 FNYEAQ. Between the trimmed V and J ends, which lost 1 base and 1 base, there was a span of 13 bases.